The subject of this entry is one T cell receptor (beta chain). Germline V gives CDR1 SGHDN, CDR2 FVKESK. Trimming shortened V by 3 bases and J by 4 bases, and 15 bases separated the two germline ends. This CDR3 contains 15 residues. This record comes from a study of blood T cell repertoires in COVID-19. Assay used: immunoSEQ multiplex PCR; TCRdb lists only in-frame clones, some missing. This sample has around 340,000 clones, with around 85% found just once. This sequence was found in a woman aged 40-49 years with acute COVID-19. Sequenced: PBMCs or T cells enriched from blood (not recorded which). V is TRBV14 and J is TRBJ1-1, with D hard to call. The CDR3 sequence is CASSQRRQSGTEAFF. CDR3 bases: TGTGCCAGCAGCCAGAGGAGGCAGTCAGGCACTGAAGCTTTCTTT.